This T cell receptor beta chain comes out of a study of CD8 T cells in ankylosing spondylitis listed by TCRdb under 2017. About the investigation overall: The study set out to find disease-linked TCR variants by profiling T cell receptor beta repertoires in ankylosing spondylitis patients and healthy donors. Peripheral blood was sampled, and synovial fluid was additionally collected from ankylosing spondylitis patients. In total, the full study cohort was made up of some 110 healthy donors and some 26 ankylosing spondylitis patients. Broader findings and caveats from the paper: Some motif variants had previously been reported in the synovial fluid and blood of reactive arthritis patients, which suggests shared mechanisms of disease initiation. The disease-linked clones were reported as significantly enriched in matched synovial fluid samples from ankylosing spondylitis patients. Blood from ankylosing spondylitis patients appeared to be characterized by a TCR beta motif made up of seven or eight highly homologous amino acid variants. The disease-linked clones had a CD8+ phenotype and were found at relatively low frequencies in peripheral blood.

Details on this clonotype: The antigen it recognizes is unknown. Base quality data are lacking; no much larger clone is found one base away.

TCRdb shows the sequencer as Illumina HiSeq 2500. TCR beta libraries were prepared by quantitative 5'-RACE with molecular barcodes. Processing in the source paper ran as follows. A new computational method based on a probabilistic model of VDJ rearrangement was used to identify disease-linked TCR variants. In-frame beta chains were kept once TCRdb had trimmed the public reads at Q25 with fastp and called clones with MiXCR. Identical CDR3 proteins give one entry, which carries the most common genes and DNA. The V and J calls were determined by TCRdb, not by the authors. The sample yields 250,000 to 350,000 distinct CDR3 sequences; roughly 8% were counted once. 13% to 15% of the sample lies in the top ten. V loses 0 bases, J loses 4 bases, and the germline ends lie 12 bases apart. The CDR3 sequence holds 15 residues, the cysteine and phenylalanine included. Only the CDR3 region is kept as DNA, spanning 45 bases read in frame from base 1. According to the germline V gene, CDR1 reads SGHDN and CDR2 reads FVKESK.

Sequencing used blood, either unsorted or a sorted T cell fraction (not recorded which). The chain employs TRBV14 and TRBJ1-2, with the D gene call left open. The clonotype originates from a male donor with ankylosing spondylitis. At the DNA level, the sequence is TGTGCCAGCAGCCAAGATTATTCGGTTCCCTATGGCTACACCTTC. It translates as CASSQDYSVPYGYTF.